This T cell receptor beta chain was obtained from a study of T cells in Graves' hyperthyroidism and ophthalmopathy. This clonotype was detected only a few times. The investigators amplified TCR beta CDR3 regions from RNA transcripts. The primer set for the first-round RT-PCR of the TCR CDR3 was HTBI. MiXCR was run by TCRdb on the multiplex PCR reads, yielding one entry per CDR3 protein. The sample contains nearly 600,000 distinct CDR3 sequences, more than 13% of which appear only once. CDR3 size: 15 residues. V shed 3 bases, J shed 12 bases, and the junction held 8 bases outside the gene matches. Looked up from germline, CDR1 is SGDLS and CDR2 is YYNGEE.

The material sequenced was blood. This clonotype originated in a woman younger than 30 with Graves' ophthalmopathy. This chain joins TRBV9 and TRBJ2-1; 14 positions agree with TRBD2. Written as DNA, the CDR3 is TGTGCCAGCAGCGAGGGGACTAGCGGGAGAAGTTCGCAGTTCTTC. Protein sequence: CASSEGTSGRSSQFF.